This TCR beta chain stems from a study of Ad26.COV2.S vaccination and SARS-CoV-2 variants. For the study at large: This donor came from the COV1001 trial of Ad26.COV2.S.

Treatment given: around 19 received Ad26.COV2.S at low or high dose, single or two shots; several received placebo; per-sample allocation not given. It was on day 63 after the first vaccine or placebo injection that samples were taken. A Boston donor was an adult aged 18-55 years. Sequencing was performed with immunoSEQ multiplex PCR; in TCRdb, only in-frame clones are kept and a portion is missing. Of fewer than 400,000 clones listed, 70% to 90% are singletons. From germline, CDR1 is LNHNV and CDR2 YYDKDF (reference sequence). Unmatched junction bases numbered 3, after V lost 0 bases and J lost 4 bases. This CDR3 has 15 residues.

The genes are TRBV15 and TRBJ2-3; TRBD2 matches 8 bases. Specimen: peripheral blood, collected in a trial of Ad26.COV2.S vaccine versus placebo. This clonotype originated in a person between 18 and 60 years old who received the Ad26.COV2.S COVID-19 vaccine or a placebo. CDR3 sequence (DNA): TGTGCCACCAGCAGAGATCGGGGGGGGGCAGATACGCAGTATTTT. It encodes CATSRDRGGADTQYF. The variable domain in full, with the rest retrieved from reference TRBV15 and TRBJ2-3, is DAMVIQNPRYQVTQFGKPVTLSCSQTLNHNVMYWYQQKSSQAPKLLFHYYDKDFNNEADTPDNFQSRRPNTSFCFLDIRSPGLGDTAMYLCATSRDRGGADTQYFGPGTRLTVL.